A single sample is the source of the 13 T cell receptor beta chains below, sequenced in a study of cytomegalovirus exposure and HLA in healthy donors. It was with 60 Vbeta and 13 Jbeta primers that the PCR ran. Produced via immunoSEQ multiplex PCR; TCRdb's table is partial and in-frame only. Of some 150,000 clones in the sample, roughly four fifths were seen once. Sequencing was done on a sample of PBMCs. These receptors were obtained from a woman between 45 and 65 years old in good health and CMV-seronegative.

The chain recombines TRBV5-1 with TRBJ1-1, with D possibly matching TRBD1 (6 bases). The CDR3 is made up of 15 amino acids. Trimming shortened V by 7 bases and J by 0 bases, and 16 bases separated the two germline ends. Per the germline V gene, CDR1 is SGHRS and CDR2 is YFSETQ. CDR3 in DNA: TGCGCCAGCTTAGGGGGAAATACCATGAACACTGAAGCTTTCTTT. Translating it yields CASLGGNTMNTEAFF.

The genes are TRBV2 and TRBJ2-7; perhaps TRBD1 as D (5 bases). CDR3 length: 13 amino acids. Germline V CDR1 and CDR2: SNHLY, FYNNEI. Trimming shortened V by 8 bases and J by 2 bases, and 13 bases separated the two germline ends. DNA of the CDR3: TGTGCCAGCTTCGGACACCCAACCTACGAGCAGTACTTC. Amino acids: CASFGHPTYEQYF. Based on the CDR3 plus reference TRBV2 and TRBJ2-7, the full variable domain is EPEVTQTPSHQVTQMGQEVILRCVPISNHLYFYWYRQILGQKVEFLVSFYNNEISEKSEIFDDQFSVERPDGSNFTLKIRSTKLEDSAMYFCASFGHPTYEQYFGPGTRLTVT.

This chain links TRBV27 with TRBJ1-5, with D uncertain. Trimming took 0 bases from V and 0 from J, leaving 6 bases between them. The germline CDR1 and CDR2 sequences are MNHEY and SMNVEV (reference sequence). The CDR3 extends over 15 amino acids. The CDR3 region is CASSLSQFSNQPQHF. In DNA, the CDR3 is TGTGCCAGCAGTTTATCACAGTTTAGCAATCAGCCCCAGCATTTT.

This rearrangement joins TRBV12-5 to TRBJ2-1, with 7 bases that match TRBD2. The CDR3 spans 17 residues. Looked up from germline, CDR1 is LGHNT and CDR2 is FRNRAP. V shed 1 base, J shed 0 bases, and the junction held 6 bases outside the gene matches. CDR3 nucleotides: TGTGCTAGTGGTTTGGCACTTGGCGGGAGCTCCTACAATGAGCAGTTCTTC. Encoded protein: CASGLALGGSSYNEQFF.

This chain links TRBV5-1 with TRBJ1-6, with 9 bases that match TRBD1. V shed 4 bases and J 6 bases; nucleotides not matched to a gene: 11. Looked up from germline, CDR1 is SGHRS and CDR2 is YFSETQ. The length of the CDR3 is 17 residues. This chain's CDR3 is CASSRTGALGFNSPLHF. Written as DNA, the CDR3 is TGCGCCAGCAGCCGGACAGGGGCCTTGGGGTTTAATTCACCCCTCCACTTT.

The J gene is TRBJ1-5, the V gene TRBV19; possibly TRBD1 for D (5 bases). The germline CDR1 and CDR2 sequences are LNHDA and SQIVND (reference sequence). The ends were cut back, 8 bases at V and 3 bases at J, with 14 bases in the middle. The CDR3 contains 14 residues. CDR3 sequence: CASSWGGLNQPQHF. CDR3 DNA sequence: TGTGCCAGTTCTTGGGGGGGACTCAATCAGCCCCAGCATTTT. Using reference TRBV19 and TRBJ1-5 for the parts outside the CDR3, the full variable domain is DGGITQSPKYLFRKEGQNVTLSCEQNLNHDAMYWYRQDPGQGLRLIYYSQIVNDFQKGDIAEGYSVSREKKESFPLTVTSAQKNPTAFYLCASSWGGLNQPQHFGDGTRLSIL.

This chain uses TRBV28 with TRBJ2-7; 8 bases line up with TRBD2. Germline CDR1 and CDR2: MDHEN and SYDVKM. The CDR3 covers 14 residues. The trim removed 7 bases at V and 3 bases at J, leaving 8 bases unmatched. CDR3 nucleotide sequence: TGTGCCAGCACTACGCCGGGGACTAGCTACGAGCAGTACTTC. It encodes CASTTPGTSYEQYF.

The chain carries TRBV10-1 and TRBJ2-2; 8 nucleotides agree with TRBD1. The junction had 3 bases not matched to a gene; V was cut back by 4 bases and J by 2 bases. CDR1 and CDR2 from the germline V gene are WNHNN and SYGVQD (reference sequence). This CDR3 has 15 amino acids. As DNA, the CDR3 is TGCGCCAGCAGTGCGGACAGGGAAAACACCGGGGAGCTGTTTTTT. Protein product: CASSADRENTGELFF.

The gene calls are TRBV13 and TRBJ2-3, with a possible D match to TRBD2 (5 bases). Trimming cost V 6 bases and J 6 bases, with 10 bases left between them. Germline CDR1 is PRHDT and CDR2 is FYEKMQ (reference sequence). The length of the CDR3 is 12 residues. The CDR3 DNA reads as TGTGCCAGCAGACGGGGTGAGGATACGCAGTATTTT. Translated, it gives CASRRGEDTQYF.

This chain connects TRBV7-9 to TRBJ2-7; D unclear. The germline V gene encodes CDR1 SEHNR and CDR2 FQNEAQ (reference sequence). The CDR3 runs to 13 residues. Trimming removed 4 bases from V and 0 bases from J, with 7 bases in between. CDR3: CASSYASSYEQYF. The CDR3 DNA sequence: TGTGCCAGCAGCTACGCCAGCTCCTACGAGCAGTACTTC.

CDR3 amino acids: CATSEDFWEQFF. DNA for the CDR3: TGTGCCACCAGCGAGGACTTCTGGGAGCAGTTCTTC. The rearrangement uses TRBV15 and TRBJ2-1; D possibly corresponds to TRBD2 (5 bases). V shed 5 bases and J shed 10 bases, with 12 bases lying between them. The CDR3 is made up of 12 amino acids. Germline CDR1 LNHNV, CDR2 YYDKDF (reference sequence). Full variable domain (rest looked up from reference TRBV15 and TRBJ2-1): DAMVIQNPRYQVTQFGKPVTLSCSQTLNHNVMYWYQQKSSQAPKLLFHYYDKDFNNEADTPDNFQSRRPNTSFCFLDIRSPGLGDTAMYLCATSEDFWEQFFGPGTRLTVL.

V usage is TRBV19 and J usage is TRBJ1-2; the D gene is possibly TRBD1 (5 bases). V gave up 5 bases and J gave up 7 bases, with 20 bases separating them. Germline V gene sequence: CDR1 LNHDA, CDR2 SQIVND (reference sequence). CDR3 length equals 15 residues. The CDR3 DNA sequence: TGTGCCAGTAGTTCCTTCTTAGACAGCGTTGCTGGCTACACCTTC. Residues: CASSSFLDSVAGYTF.

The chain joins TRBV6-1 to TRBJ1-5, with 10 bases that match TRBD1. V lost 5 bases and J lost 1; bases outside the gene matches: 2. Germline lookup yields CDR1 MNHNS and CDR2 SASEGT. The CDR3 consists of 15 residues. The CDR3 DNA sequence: TGTGCCAGCAGTCGGACAGGGGGAAGCAATCAGCCCCAGCATTTT. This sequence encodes CASSRTGGSNQPQHF.